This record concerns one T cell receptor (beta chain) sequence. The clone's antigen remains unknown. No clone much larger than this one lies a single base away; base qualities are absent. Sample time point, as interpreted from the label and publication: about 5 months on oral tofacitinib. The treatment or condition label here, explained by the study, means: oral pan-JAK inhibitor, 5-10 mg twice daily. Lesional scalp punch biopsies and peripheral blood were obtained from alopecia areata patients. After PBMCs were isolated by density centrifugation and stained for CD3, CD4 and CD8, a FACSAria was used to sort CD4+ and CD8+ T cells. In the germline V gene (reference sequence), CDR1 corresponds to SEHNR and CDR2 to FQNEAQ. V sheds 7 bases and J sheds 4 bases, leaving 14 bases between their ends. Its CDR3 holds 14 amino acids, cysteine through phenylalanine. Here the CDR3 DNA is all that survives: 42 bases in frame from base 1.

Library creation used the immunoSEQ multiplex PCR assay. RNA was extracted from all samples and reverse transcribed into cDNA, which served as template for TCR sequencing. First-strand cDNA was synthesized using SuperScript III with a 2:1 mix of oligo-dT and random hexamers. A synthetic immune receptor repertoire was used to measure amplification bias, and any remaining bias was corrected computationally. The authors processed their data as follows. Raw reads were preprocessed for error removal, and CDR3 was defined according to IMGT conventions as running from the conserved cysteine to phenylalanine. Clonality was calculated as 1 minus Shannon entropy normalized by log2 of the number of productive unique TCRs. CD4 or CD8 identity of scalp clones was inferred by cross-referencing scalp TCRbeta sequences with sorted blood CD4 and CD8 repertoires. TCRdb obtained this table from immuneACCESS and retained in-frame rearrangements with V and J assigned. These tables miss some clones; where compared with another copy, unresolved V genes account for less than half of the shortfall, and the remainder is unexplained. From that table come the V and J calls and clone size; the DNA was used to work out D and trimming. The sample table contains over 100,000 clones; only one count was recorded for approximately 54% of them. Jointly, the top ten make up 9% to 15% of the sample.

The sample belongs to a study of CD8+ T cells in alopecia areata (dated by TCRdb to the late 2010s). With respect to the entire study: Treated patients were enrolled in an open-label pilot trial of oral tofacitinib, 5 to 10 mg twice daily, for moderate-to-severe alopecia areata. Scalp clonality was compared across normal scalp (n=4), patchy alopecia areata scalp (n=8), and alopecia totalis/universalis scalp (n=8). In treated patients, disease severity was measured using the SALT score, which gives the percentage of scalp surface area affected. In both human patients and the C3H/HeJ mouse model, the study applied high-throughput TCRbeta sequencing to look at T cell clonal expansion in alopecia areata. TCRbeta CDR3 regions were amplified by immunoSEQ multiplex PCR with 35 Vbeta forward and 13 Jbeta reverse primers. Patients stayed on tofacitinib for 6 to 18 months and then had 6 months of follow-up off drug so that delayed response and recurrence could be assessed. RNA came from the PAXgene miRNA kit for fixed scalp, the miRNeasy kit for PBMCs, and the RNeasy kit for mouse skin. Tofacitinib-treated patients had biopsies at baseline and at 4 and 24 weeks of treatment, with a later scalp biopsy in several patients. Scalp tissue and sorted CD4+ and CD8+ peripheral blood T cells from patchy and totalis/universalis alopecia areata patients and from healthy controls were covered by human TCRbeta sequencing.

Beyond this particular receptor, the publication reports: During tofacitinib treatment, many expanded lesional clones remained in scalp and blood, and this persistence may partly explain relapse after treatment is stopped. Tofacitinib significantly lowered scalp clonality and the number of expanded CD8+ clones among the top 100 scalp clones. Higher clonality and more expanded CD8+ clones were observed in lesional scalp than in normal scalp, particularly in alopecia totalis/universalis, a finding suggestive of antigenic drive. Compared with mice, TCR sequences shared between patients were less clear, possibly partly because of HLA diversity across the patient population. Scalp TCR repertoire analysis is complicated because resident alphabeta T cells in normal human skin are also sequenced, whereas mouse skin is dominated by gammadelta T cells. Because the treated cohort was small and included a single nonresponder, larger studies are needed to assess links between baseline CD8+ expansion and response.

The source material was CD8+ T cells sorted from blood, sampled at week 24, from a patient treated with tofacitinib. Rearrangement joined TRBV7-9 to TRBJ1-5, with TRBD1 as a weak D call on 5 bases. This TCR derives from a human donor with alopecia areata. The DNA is TGTGCCAGCACCCCCGGGGGGGTAAATCAGCCCCAGCATTTT. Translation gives CASTPGGVNQPQHF.